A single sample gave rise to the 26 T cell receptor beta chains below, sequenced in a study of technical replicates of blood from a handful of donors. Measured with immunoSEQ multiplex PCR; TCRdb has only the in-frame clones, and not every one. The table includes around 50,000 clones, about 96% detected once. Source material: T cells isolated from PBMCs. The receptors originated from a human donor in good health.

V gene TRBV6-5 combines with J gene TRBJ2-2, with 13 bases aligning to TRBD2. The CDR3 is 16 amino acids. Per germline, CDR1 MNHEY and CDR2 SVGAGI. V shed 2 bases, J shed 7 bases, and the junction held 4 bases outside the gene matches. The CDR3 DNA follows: TGTGCCAGCAGTTACGTACTAGCGGGAGGGGTCGGGGAGCTGTTTTTT. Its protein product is CASSYVLAGGVGELFF.

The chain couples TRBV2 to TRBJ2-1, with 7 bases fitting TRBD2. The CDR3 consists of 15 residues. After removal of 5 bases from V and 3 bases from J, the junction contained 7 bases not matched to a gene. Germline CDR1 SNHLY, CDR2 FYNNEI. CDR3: CASSQPGEGYNEQFF. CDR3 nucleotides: TGTGCCAGCAGTCAGCCGGGGGAGGGCTACAATGAGCAGTTCTTC.

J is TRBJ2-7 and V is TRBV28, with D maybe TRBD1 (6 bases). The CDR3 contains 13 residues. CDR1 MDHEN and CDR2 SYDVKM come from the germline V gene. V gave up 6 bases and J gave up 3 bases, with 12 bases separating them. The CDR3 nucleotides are TGTGCCAGCAGAGTCCAGGGGCGCTACGAGCAGTACTTC. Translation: CASRVQGRYEQYF.

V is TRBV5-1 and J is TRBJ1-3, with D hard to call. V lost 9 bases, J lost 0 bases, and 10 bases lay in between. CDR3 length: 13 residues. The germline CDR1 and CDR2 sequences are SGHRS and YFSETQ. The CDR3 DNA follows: TGCGCCACCTCTTACAACTCTGGAAACACCATATATTTT. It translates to CATSYNSGNTIYF.

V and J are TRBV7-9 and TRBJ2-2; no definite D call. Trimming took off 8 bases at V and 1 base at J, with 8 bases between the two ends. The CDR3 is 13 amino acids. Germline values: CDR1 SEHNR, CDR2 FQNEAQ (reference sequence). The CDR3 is CASAERNTGELFF. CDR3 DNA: TGTGCCAGCGCGGAGCGGAACACCGGGGAGCTGTTTTTT. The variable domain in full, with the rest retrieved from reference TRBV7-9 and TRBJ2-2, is DTGVSQNPRHKITKRGQNVTFRCDPISEHNRLYWYRQTLGQGPEFLTYFQNEAQLEKSRLLSDRFSAERPKGSFSTLEIQRTEQGDSAMYLCASAERNTGELFFGEGSRLTVL.

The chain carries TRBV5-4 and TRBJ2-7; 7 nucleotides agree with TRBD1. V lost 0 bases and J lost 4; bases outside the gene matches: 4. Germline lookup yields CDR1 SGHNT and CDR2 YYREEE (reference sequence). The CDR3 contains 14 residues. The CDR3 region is CASSLGDSPYEQYF. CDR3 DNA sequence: TGTGCCAGCAGCTTGGGGGACAGTCCTTACGAGCAGTACTTC.

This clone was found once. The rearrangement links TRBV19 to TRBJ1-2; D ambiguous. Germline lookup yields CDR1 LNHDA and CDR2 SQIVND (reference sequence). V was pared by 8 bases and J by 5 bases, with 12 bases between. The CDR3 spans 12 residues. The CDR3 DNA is TGTGCCAGTGGGAGGCGGCCGTATGGCTACACCTTC. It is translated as CASGRRPYGYTF.

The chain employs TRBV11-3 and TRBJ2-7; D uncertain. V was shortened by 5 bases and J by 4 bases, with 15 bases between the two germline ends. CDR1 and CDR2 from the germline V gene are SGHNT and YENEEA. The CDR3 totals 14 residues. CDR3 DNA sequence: TGTGCCAGCAGCCTTATATTGCGCCCATACGAGCAGTACTTC. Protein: CASSLILRPYEQYF.

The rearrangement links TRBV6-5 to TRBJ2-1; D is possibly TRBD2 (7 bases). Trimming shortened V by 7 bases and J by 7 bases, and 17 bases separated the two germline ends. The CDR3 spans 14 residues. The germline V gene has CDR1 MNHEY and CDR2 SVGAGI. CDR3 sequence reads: CASNLKGGGNEQFF. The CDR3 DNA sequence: TGTGCCAGCAATTTAAAGGGAGGGGGAAATGAGCAGTTCTTC.

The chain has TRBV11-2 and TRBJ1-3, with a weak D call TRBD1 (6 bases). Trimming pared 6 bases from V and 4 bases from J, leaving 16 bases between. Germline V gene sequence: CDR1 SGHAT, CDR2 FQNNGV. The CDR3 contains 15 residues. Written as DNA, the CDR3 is TGTGCCAGCAGACCTACAGGGAAGTCAGGAAACACCATATATTTT. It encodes CASRPTGKSGNTIYF.

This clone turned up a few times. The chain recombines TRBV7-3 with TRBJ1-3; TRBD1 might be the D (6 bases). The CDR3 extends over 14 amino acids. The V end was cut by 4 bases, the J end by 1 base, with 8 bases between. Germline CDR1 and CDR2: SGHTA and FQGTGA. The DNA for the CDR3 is TGTGCCAGCAGCTATACAGGGTCTGGAAACACCATATATTTT. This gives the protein CASSYTGSGNTIYF.

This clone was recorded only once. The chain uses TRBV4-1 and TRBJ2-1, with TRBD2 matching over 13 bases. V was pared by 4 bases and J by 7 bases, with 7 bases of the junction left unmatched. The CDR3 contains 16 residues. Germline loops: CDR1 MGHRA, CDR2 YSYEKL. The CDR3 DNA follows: TGCGCCAGCAGCCCTCTGGGACTAGCGGGGCGGAATGAGCAGTTCTTC. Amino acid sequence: CASSPLGLAGRNEQFF.

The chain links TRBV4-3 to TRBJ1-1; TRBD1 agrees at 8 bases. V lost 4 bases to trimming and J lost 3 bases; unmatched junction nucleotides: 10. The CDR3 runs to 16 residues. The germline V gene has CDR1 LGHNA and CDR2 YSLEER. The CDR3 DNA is TGCGCCAGCAGCCCCCTGGGGACAGGAGGGTACACTGAAGCTTTCTTT. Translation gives CASSPLGTGGYTEAFF.

The CDR3 region has the DNA TGTGCCAGCAGCTTAGTTTTAATTAACAGTAACACTGAAGCTTTCTTT. Its translation: CASSLVLINSNTEAFF. The gene calls are TRBV11-3 and TRBJ1-1; no definite D call. The CDR3 spans 16 residues. Trimming shortened V by 1 base and J by 2 bases, and 14 bases separated the two germline ends. Germline V gene sequence: CDR1 SGHNT, CDR2 YENEEA. Full variable domain (outside the CDR3, taken from reference TRBV11-3 and TRBJ1-1): EAGVVQSPRYKIIEKKQPVAFWCNPISGHNTLYWYLQNLGQGPELLIRYENEEAVDDSQLPKDRFSAERLKGVDSTLKIQPAELGDSAVYLCASSLVLINSNTEAFFGQGTRLTVV.

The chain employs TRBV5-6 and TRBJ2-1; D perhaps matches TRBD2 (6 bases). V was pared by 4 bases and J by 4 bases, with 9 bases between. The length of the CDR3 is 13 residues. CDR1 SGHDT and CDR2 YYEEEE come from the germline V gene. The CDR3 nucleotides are TGTGCCAGCAGCCTCCGGGAGTACAATGAGCAGTTCTTC. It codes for CASSLREYNEQFF.

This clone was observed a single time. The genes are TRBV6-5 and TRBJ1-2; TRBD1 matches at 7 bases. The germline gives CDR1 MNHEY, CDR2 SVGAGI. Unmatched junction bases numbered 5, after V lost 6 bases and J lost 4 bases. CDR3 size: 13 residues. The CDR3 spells CASSKGQLYGYTF. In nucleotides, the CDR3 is TGTGCCAGCAGCAAGGGACAGCTCTATGGCTACACCTTC.

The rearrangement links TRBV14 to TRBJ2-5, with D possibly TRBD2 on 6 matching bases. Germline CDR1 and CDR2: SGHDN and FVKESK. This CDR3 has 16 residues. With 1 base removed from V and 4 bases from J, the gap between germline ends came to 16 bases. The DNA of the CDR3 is TGTGCCAGCAGCCAAGTTGGGGGGATGGGAGGAGAGACCCAGTACTTC. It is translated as CASSQVGGMGGETQYF.

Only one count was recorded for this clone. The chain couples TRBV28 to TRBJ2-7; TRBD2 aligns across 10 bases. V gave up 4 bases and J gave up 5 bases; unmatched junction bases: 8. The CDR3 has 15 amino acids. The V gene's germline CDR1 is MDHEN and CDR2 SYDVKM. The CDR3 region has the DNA TGTGCCAGCAGTTGGAGCGGGAGGGCAGAGAACGAGCAGTACTTC. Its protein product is CASSWSGRAENEQYF.

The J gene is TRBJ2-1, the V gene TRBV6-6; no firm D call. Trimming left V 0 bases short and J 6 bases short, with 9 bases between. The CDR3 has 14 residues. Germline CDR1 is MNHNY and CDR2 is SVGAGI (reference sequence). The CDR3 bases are TGTGCCAGCAGTTACTCGACTGGCCGCAATGAGCAGTTCTTC. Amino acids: CASSYSTGRNEQFF.

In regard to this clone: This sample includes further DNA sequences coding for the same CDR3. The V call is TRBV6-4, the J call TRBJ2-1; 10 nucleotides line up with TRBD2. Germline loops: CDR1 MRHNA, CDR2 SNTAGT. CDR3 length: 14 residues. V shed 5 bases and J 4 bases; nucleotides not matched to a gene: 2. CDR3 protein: CASSLAGAYNEQFF. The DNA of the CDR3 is TGTGCCAGCAGTCTAGCGGGAGCGTACAATGAGCAGTTCTTC.

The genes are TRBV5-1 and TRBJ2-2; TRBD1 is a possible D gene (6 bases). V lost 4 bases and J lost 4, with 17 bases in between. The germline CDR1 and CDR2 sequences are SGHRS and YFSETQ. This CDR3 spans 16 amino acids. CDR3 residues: CASSPLGGESTGELFF. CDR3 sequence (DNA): TGCGCCAGCAGCCCTTTAGGGGGAGAAAGCACCGGGGAGCTGTTTTTT.

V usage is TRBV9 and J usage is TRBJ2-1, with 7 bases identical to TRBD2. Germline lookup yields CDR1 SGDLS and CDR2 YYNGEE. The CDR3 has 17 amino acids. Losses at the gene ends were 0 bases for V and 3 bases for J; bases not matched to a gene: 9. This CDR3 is CASSVDAASGFYNEQFF. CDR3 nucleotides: TGTGCCAGCAGCGTAGATGCGGCTAGCGGATTCTACAATGAGCAGTTCTTC.

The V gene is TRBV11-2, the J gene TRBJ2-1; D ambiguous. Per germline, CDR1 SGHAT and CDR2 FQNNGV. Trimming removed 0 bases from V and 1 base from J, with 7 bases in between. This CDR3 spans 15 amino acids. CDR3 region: CASSLEYSSYNEQFF. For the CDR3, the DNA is TGTGCCAGCAGCTTAGAATACTCTTCCTACAATGAGCAGTTCTTC.

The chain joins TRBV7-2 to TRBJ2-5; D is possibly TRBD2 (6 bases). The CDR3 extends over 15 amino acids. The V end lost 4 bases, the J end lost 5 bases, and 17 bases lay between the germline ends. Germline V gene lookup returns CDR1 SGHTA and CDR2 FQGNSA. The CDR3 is CASSYPREGRETQYF. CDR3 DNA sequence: TGTGCCAGCAGCTACCCTCGGGAAGGGAGGGAGACCCAGTACTTC. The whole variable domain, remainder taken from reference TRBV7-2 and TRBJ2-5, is GAGVSQSPSNKVTEKGKDVELRCDPISGHTALYWYRQSLGQGLEFLIYFQGNSAPDKSGLPSDRFSAERTGGSVSTLTIQRTQQEDSAVYLCASSYPREGRETQYFGPGTRLLVL.

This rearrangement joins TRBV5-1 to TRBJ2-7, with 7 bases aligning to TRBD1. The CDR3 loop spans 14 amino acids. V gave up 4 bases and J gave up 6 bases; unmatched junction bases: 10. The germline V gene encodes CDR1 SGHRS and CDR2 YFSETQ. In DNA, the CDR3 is TGCGCCAGCAGCCAGGAACTTACAGGGGTCGAGCAGTACTTC. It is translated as CASSQELTGVEQYF.

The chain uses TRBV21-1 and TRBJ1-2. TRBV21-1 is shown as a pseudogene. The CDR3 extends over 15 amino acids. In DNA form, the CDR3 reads TGTGCCAGCAGCAAATTTGCATGGGAGTACGATGGCTACACCTTC. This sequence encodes CASSKFAWEYDGYTF.